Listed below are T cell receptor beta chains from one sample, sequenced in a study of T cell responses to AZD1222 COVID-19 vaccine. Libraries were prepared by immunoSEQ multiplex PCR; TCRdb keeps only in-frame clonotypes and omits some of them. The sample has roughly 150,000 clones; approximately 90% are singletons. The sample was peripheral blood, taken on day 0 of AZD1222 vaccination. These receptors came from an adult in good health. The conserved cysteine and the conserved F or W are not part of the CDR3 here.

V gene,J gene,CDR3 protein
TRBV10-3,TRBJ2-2,AISELRTGAGELF
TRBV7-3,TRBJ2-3,ASSLDRMNPTDTQY
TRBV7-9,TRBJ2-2,ASSLVKGLSGELF
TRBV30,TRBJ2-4,ACTTGEQNIQY
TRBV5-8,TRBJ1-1,ASSLPNRNTEAF
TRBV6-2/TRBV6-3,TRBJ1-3,ASSYPGTAGNTIY
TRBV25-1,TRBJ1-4,ASSAPGQAGEKLF
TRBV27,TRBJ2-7,ASSLTEGYEQY
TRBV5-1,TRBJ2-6,ASSLAGQGLSGANVLT
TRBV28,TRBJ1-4,ASSAPGQGGEKLF
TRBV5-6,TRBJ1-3,ASSFWDRGNTIY
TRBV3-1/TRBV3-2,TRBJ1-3,ASSQDGAGNTIY
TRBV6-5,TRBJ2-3,ASSSGGMPQY
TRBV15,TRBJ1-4,ATSTPGQGERREKLF
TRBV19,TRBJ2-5,ASNVGGLGQETQY
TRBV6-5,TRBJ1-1,ASSYRTGTTEAF
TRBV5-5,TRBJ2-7,ASSLDRAHEQY
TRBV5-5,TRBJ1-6,ASSLRGFGDSPLH
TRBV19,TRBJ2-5,ASRPVAGPGTQY
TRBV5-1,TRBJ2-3,ASSGPASGDTQY
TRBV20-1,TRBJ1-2,SARDLYGYT
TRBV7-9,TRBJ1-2,ASSLPQVRTESYGYT
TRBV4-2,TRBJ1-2,ASSQDKSSHYGYT
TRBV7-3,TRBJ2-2,ASSSGGANTGELF
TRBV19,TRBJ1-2,ASSILAGTYGYT
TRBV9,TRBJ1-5,ASSVVGDQD
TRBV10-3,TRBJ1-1,AISDNVKGEAEAF
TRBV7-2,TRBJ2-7,ASSLGPPEQY
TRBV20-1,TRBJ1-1,SASGGTVNTEAF
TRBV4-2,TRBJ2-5,ASSQEGGASGTTQY
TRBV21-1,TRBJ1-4,ATGNRVRGDKLF
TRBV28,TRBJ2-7,ASSSPGQPTYEQY
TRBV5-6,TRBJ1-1,ASSLGEGEYTEAF
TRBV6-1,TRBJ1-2,ASSGTGGVRLDGYT
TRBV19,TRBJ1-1,ASSMTGAMNTEAF
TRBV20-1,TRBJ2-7,SASVRSYEQY
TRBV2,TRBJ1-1,ASSVGQSATEAF
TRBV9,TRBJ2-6,ASSVEGTGANVLT
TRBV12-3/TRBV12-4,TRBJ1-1,ASSLGEGQRAF
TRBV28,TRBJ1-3,ASSLTRWEGAAGNTIY
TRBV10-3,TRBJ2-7,AILEPRQGTSDEQY